This TCR beta chain was recovered during a study of T cells in Graves' hyperthyroidism and ophthalmopathy. Study results and limitations: The blood repertoire included most of the expanded thyroid clonotypes above 0.001. The model made its ophthalmopathy prediction, and onset followed a median around six months later.

Researchers amplified the TCR beta CDR3 regions from RNA transcripts. With the HTBI primer set, the TCR CDR3 went through a first round of RT-PCR. Each CDR3 protein is one row after TCRdb ran MiXCR on the multiplex PCR reads. The table lists about 640,000 distinct CDR3 sequences, about a fifth of them singletons, with around a third in the top ten. For the diagnoses, clinical symptoms, serum thyroxine and TRAb, thyroid ultrasound and orbital computed tomography were used. The PBMCs had their origin in 10 ml of fresh peripheral blood. On this clonotype: Its antigen is still unknown.

Trimming removed 1 base from V and 0 bases from J, with 16 bases in between. Germline values: CDR1 DFQATT, CDR2 SNEGSKA (reference sequence). The CDR3 is 17 residues long. This sequence joins TRBV20-1 and TRBJ1-5; possibly TRBD1 for D (5 bases). The receptor's source is a young man with Graves' ophthalmopathy. What was sequenced was blood. The DNA of the CDR3 is TGCAGTGCTAGAGTTCCCGGCAGGGCCAATAGCAATCAGCCCCAGCATTTT. Translating it yields CSARVPGRANSNQPQHF.